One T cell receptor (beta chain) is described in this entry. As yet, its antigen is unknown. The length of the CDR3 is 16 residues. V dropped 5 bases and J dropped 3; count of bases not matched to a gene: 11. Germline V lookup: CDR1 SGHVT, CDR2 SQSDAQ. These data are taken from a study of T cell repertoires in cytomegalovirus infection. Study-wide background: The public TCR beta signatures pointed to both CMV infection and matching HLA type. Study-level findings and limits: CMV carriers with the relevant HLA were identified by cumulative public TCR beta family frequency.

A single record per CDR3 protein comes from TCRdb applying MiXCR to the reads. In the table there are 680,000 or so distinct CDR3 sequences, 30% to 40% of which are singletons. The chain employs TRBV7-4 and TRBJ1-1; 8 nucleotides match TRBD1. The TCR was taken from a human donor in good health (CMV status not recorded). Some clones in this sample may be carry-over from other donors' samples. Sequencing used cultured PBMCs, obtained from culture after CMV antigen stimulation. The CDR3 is CASSGWDRFKDTEAFF. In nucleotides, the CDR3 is TGTGCCAGCAGCGGATGGGACAGGTTTAAGGACACTGAAGCTTTCTTT.